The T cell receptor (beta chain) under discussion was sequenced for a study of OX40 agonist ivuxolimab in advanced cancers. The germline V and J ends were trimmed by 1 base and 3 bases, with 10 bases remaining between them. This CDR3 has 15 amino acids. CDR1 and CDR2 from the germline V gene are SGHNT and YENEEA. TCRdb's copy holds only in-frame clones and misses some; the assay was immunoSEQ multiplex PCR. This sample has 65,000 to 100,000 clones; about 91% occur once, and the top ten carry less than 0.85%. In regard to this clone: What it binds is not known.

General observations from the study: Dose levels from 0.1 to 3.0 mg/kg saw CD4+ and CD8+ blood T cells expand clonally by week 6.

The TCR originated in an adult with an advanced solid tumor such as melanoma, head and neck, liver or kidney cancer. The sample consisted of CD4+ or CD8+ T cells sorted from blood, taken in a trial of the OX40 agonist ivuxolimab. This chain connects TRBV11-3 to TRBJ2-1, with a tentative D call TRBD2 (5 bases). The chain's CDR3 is CASSLAGMNYNEQFF. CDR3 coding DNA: TGTGCCAGCAGCTTAGCGGGAATGAACTACAATGAGCAGTTCTTC.